The source of this T cell receptor (beta chain) is a study of vaccination effects on CD4 cells after COVID-19. Overall study results and limits: Whether induced by infection or by vaccine, clones showed marked clonal contraction late after vaccination.

This clone showed up just a few times. The antigen is unknown. Viral peptide pool expansion of antigen-specific CD4+ T cells preceded sequencing in the ViraFEST assay. Following culture for about ten days, CD4+ T cells were isolated. Two doses of either BNT162b2 or mRNA-1273 were given to each participant. None of the vaccinated had previously contracted SARS-CoV-2, and their nucleocapsid antibodies tested negative. After around 2 million PBMC were placed in each well, they were cultured with around 10 IU/ml IL-2 and 10 ug/ml peptides. Profiling relied on immunoSEQ multiplex PCR, and the TCRdb table lists in-frame clones only, not all of them. The sample lists 60,000 to 85,000 clones; 74% were seen once. V dropped 5 bases and J dropped 3; count of bases not matched to a gene: 4. Germline values: CDR1 ENHRY, CDR2 SYGVKD. This CDR3 comprises 13 residues.

The sequence came from a human donor who received a COVID-19 vaccine. The sample was CD4+ T cells from PBMCs cultured with HCoV-229E spike peptides, taken after COVID-19 vaccination. V and J are TRBV10-3 and TRBJ2-7; 7 nucleotides agree with TRBD1. The CDR3 DNA follows: TGTGCCATCAGTCCGGGACAGTTCTACGAGCAGTACGTC. As protein: CAISPGQFYEQYV.